This TCR beta chain was sequenced in a study of shared clonotypes between healthy human individuals. Sequencing was performed with immunoSEQ multiplex PCR; in TCRdb, only in-frame clones are kept and a portion is missing. The sample consists of under 2.5 million clones, about nine tenths of them appearing once. V was shortened by 2 bases and J by 6 bases, with 4 bases between the two germline ends. This CDR3 has 12 amino acids. Germline-derived CDR1 and CDR2 are SGHTA and FQGTGA. This clone was counted once. This TCR came from a man aged 18 to 29 in good health. Some clones in this sample may be carry-over from other donors' samples. Sequencing was done on a sample of naive CD4+ T cells from PBMCs. Subset here: CD45RA+ positively selected. This sequence joins TRBV7-3 and TRBJ2-2, with unresolved D. CDR3 protein: CASSLYSGELFF. The CDR3, as DNA: TGTGCCAGCAGCTTATATTCCGGGGAGCTGTTTTTT.